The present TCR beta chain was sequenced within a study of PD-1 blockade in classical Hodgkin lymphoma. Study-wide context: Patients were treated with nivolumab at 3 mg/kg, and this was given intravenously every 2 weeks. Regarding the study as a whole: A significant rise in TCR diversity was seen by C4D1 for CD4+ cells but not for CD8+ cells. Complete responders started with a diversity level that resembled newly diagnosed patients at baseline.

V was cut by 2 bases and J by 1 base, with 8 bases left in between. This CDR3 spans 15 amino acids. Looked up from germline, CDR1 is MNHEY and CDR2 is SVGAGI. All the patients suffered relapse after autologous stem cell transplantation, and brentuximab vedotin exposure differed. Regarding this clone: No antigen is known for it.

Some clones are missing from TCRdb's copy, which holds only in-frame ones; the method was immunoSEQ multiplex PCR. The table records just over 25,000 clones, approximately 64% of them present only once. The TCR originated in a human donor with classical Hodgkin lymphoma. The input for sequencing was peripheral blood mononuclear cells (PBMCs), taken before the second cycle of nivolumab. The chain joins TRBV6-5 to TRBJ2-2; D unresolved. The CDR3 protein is CASSYGRENTGELFF. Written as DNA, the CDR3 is TGTGCCAGCAGTTACGGGCGAGAGAACACCGGGGAGCTGTTTTTT.